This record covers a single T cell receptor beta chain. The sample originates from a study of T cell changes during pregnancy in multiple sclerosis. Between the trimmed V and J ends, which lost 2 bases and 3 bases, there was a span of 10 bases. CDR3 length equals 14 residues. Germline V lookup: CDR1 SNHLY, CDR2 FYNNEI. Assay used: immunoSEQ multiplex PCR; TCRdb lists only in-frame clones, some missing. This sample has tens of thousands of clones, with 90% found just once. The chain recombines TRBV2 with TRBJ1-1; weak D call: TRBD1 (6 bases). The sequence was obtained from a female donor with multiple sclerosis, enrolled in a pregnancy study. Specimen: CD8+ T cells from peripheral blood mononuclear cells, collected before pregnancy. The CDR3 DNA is TGTGCCAGCAGTGAATGGCAGGGGTACACTGAAGCTTTCTTT. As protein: CASSEWQGYTEAFF.